This T cell receptor beta chain originates from a study of regulatory T cells in long-lasting Graves disease (dated by TCRdb to about 2021). About the investigation overall: Newly diagnosed Graves' disease patients had taken antithyroid drugs for less than 3 months. The study was conducted in China and was registered as a clinical trial. Peripheral blood TCR sequencing and RNA sequencing compared persistent Graves' disease patients with newly diagnosed Graves' disease patients. A total of about 35 samples underwent TCR sequencing, from about 13 patients with persistent Graves' disease and around 20 patients with newly diagnosed Graves' disease. Results the study describes overall, beyond this receptor: The authors acknowledged the small sample size as a limitation that may reduce accuracy. Persistent disease showed preferential use of TRBV28, TRBJ1-2 and TRBJ2-5, whereas newly diagnosed disease favored TRBV20-1 and TRBJ2-1. Only peripheral blood was studied, because thyroid tissue, the primary lesion, was inaccessible. Persistent Graves' disease patients showed lower TCR Shannon entropy and fewer highly expanded clones than newly diagnosed patients, suggesting clonal expansion. Persistent patients shared more public clonotypes among themselves (around 3,000) than newly diagnosed patients did (roughly 910). Sequencing and analysis were restricted to the TCR beta chain.

The CDR3 numbers 13 residues from cysteine through phenylalanine. The read is trimmed to its CDR3 DNA, 39 bases read in frame from base 1. V and J are truncated by 5 bases and 1 base respectively, leaving an intervening sequence of 8 bases. The germline V gene specifies SNHLY as CDR1 and FYNNEI as CDR2. The library came from multiplex PCR. Sequencing was performed on an Illumina HiSeq 4000. CDR3 regions were amplified by Arm-PCR with iRepertoire HTBI primers to construct TCR beta libraries. Gel purification was performed on PCR products prior to sequencing. The paper's data handling went like this. Across samples, 60 to 70 TRBV and 14 TRBJ segments were identified and used for gene usage analysis of CDR3 amino acid clonotypes. Filtered high-quality paired reads were merged into contigs using COPE and FqMerger. BLAST was used to align contigs to the IMGT TRBV, TRBD and TRBJ reference genes, and CDR3 was defined following IMGT. Clonotypes above 0.1% frequency were classified as highly expanded clones. Shannon entropy served as the measure of repertoire diversity, while the Gini coefficient captured V-J evenness. A clonotype was considered public if more than one individual shared it. The public reads were run again by TCRdb, first through fastp at Q25 and then through MiXCR, and only productive beta chains were kept. Each record represents a unique CDR3 protein, reported with the most common genes and DNA among its rows. TCRdb, not the authors, supplied the V and J calls. The sample table shows approximately 560,000 distinct CDR3 sequences, and 15% to 20% are seen once. The leading ten clones occupy around 12% of the sample.

There are many counts of this clonotype. What antigen it recognizes has not been identified. No much larger clonotype is one base removed from it; base qualities were not supplied. Sample time point, as interpreted from the label and publication: newly diagnosed GD, antithyroid drugs for less than 3 months. RNA was extracted from PBMCs in TRIzol for both TCR sequencing and RNA sequencing. The diagnosis of Graves' disease was made according to American Thyroid Association guidelines. Recruitment of patients was carried out at an endocrinology department in Xi'an, China. Each patient gave around 9.2 milliliters of peripheral blood, collected in an EDTA anticoagulant tube. Ficoll Paque Plus density gradient separation was used to isolate PBMCs, and no further T cell sorting was performed. An Agilent 2100 Bioanalyzer and agarose gel were used to check RNA quality, while a NanoDrop 2000 measured RNA concentration.

The sample also formed part of further work on T cells in Graves' hyperthyroidism and ophthalmopathy. As described in the second report: Stable Graves' hyperthyroidism was defined as no progression to ophthalmopathy during 18 months of follow-up. The hyperthyroidism patients were between 18 and 65 years old and newly diagnosed, with a disease duration of less than 2 months. Exclusion was applied to patients with uncontrolled infections, other autoimmune diseases, pregnancy or lactation. Diagnoses relied on clinical symptoms, serum thyroxine and TRAb, thyroid ultrasound and orbital computed tomography. A first-round RT-PCR of the TCR CDR3 used the HTBI primer set with the Qiagen OneStep RT-PCR kit. Most expanded thyroid clonotypes (frequency above 0.001) were also detected in blood, a finding suggesting that blood repertoires may reflect thyroid immune responses. A 13 V-J signature model separated ophthalmopathy from stable hyperthyroidism, with around 90% sensitivity and roughly 84% specificity in cross-validation and 80%/75% in testing. During validation, the model predicted progression to ophthalmopathy a median of approximately six months ahead of onset, with 60% to 71% sensitivity and about 75% specificity. To identify distinguishing TCR V-J signatures, a discovery cohort of around 100 patients was used, comprising under 45 with Graves' ophthalmopathy and some 60 with stable Graves' hyperthyroidism. Prospective prediction of ophthalmopathy was tested in an independent validation cohort of 18 to 20 hyperthyroidism patients and 15 to 17 patients who later progressed to ophthalmopathy. The 100 discovery patients were randomly divided into training and test sets at a 7:3 ratio. In several Graves' hyperthyroidism patients, the study also compared T-cell repertoires from thyroid tissue with T-cell repertoires from blood. After blood sampling, hyperthyroidism patients were treated with methimazole at a starting dose of 30 mg daily, and ophthalmopathy patients were treated with high-dose intravenous methylprednisolone. Libraries were constructed in a second round of multiplex PCR, after which size selection and purification were carried out. Libraries were sequenced paired-end with 100 bp reads on an Illumina HiSeq2000. SOAPnuke was used to process the raw data, with reads discarded if the reads contained adapters or uncalled bases, had a mean Phred below 15, or lacked an exact constant-primer or identifier match. High-quality paired reads were merged with COPE v1.2.5, and unique nucleotide sequences were defined as clonotypes. MiTCR v1.1 was used to align clonotypes to the IMGT TRBV, TRBD and TRBJ reference segments. The analysis was restricted to V-J combinations with a frequency above 0.0001, which together covered just over 99% of the repertoires. A TCS score was defined as the ratio of F50 (clonal expansion) to E x V (chaos), with BLOSUM62-based TCRdist applied between CDR3 peptides within each V-J. Welch's t-statistics and random forest reduced 514 V-J features to around 14, which were used in a naive Bayes classifier (R e1071). No statistical method was used to set the sample size in advance, and investigators knew the group allocation. According to the paper, TCR Vbeta CDR3 sequencing was carried out on roughly 130 peripheral blood samples, which came from under 50 ophthalmopathy, approximately 78 hyperthyroidism and about 17 progressor patients.

This material consisted of peripheral blood mononuclear cells (PBMCs), taken at new diagnosis, from a patient treated with antithyroid drugs. This chain joins TRBV2 to TRBJ1-1; too little of a D gene remains to name it. This clonotype originated in a man aged 18 to 35 with Graves disease. Donor details come from another sample of the same person, matched by shared clones. CDR3 reads: CASSRKRNTEAFF. In nucleotides, the sequence is TGTGCCAGCAGTAGGAAAAGGAACACTGAAGCTTTCTTT.